These 19 T cell receptor beta chains originate from one sample sequenced in a study of radiation and T cells in renal cell carcinoma. Measured with immunoSEQ multiplex PCR; TCRdb has only the in-frame clones, and not every one. Of some 110,000 clones in the sample, roughly four fifths were seen once. As for time point: baseline pretreatment blood. Treatment given: 15 Gy SBRT to primary tumor, nephrectomy 4 weeks later. The specimen was blood, collected from a patient whose treatment included radiotherapy and nephrectomy. Receptors were obtained from a woman between 55 and 75 years old with renal cell carcinoma.

This chain connects TRBV7-2 to TRBJ2-7, with TRBD2 matching over 9 bases. V shed 4 bases, J shed 3 bases, and the junction held 4 bases outside the gene matches. The CDR3 contains 14 residues. Germline V CDR1 and CDR2: SGHTA, FQGNSA. CDR3 coding DNA: TGTGCCAGCAGCTCCTGGACTAGCGACTACGAGCAGTACTTC. Translating it yields CASSSWTSDYEQYF.

The chain has TRBV4-1 and TRBJ1-1; D is perhaps TRBD1 (5 bases). Per germline, CDR1 MGHRA and CDR2 YSYEKL. The V end lost 3 bases, the J end lost 6 bases, and 14 bases lay between the germline ends. This CDR3 spans 14 amino acids. The CDR3 loop reads CASSHDSARAEAFF. The CDR3 DNA reads as TGCGCCAGCAGCCATGATTCTGCCAGGGCTGAAGCTTTCTTT.

This clone occurred a few times. The rearrangement uses TRBV29-1 and TRBJ1-3, with D perhaps TRBD1 (6 bases). This CDR3 spans 14 amino acids. Per germline, CDR1 SQVTM and CDR2 ANQGSEA. V was clipped by 1 base and J by 4 bases, with 11 bases between them. DNA for the CDR3: TGCAGCGTTGAAGGGGGGCCGGGGGGAAACACCATATATTTT. It codes for CSVEGGPGGNTIYF.

The rearrangement joins TRBV5-1 to TRBJ1-2, with a possible D match to TRBD1 (6 bases). Per the germline V gene, CDR1 is SGHRS and CDR2 is YFSETQ. The length of the CDR3 is 15 residues. The germline V and J ends were trimmed by 4 bases and 8 bases, with 21 bases remaining between them. The CDR3 coding sequence is TGCGCCAGCAGCGAAAGAAAAACAGGGTATGACGGCTACACCTTC. It translates to CASSERKTGYDGYTF.

This clone was counted a single time. This sample includes further DNA sequences coding for the same CDR3. The chain has TRBV19 and TRBJ2-5; unclear D gene. V was clipped by 4 bases and J by 2 bases, with 5 bases between them. CDR3 size: 12 residues. The V gene's germline CDR1 is LNHDA and CDR2 SQIVND (reference sequence). The CDR3 loop is CASSSRQETQYF. As DNA, the CDR3 is TGTGCCAGTAGTAGCCGTCAAGAGACCCAGTACTTC.

The chain recombines TRBV19 with TRBJ1-5, with TRBD1 as a possible D gene (5 bases). Germline CDR1 LNHDA, CDR2 SQIVND (reference sequence). The CDR3 loop spans 14 amino acids. V lost 5 bases, J lost 6 bases, and 14 bases lay in between. The CDR3 reads CASSWDGDSQPQHF. CDR3 nucleotides: TGTGCCAGTAGTTGGGACGGGGATAGTCAGCCCCAGCATTTT.

V usage is TRBV20-1 and J usage is TRBJ2-1, with D perhaps TRBD2 (5 bases). The CDR3 spans 11 residues. V was clipped by 6 bases and J by 9 bases, with 12 bases between them. The V gene's germline CDR1 is DFQATT and CDR2 SNEGSKA (reference sequence). The CDR3 DNA sequence: TGCAGTGCAAGACTACCTCCTGAGCAGTTCTTC. Encoded protein: CSARLPPEQFF.

The count of this clone is one. J is TRBJ2-7 and V is TRBV29-1, with TRBD2 matching over 9 bases. CDR1 is SQVTM, CDR2 ANQGSEA, per germline. The CDR3 runs 14 residues. V lost 4 bases to trimming and J lost 0 bases; unmatched junction nucleotides: 4. DNA of the CDR3: TGCAGCGTTGTCCTAGCGGGACCCTCCTACGAGCAGTACTTC. Residues: CSVVLAGPSYEQYF.

The chain has TRBV5-1 and TRBJ1-2; D unclear. Germline assignment: CDR1 SGHRS and CDR2 YFSETQ. Between the trimmed V and J ends, which lost 5 bases and 6 bases, there was a span of 14 bases. CDR3 length: 13 residues. CDR3 protein: CASSEDQRDGYTF. CDR3 coding DNA: TGCGCCAGCAGTGAGGACCAGAGAGATGGCTACACCTTC.

This chain uses TRBV19 with TRBJ1-1; perhaps TRBD1 as D (6 bases). Germline CDR1 and CDR2: LNHDA and SQIVND (reference sequence). CDR3 length: 12 amino acids. Trimming took 10 bases from V and 5 from J, leaving 14 bases between them. The DNA of the CDR3 is TGTGCCACCCGCGCAGGGACAACTGAAGCTTTCTTT. Amino acids: CATRAGTTEAFF.

The chain combines TRBV9 with TRBJ1-1; perhaps TRBD1 as D (6 bases). Germline CDR1 reads SGDLS; CDR2 reads YYNGEE. The CDR3 covers 13 residues. V was shortened by 4 bases and J by 4 bases, with 11 bases between the two germline ends. Here the CDR3 reads CASSSRTVTEAFF. CDR3 sequence (DNA): TGTGCCAGCAGCTCGCGGACAGTCACTGAAGCTTTCTTT.

In regard to this clone: At one boundary the junction diverges from the germline segment, which might be a read error. This chain connects TRBV9 to TRBJ1-1; unclear D gene. Germline V gene data show CDR1 as SGDLS and CDR2 as YYNGEE. The length of the CDR3 is 13 residues. In DNA form, the CDR3 reads TGTGCCAGCAGCGTATCCGGATTGACCAAGGCGTCATTT. Translated, it gives CASSVSGLTKASF.

The CDR3 here is CASREGAKNIQYF. In DNA, the CDR3 is TGTGCCAGTAGAGAGGGAGCCAAAAACATTCAGTACTTC. The chain has TRBV19 and TRBJ2-4; tentatively, D is TRBD2 (5 bases). CDR1 is LNHDA and CDR2 is SQIVND in the germline V gene (reference sequence). With 6 bases removed from V and 0 bases from J, the gap between germline ends came to 6 bases. The CDR3 runs to 13 residues.

The chain carries TRBV30 and TRBJ1-3, with D perhaps TRBD1 (6 bases). Trimming took off 3 bases at V and 8 bases at J, with 17 bases between the two ends. CDR3 length: 14 residues. Germline V gives CDR1 GTSNPN, CDR2 SVGIG (reference sequence). CDR3 sequence: CAWRNPGAGDTIYF. The CDR3 nucleotides read TGTGCCTGGAGGAACCCAGGGGCCGGGGACACCATATATTTT.

J is TRBJ2-1 and V is TRBV29-1, with 11 positions matching TRBD2. The germline V gene has CDR1 SQVTM and CDR2 ANQGSEA. The ends lost 0 bases at V and 5 bases at J; junction bases unmatched: 6. The CDR3 contains 16 residues. DNA for the CDR3: TGCAGCGTTGAAGATAGTGGTAGCGGGGGGGACAATGAGCAGTTCTTC. This encodes CSVEDSGSGGDNEQFF.

CDR3 sequence reads: CASSVEWTGELFF. The CDR3 coding sequence is TGTGCCAGCAGCGTAGAGTGGACCGGGGAGCTGTTTTTT. The J gene is TRBJ2-2, the V gene TRBV9; D unresolved. This CDR3 is built from 13 residues. Trimming took 0 bases from V and 5 from J, leaving 5 bases between them. CDR1 and CDR2 from the germline V gene are SGDLS and YYNGEE.

The chain couples TRBV21-1 to TRBJ2-7; TRBD1 is taken as the D call from the table, unchecked against the DNA. TRBV21-1 is described as a pseudogene. The CDR3 length is 18 residues. CDR3 nucleotides: TGTGCCAGCAGCCATTGGGGGCAGACTCTTCCCTATTCCTACGAGCAGTACTTC. Amino acid sequence: CASSHWGQTLPYSYEQYF.

The chain joins TRBV7-9 to TRBJ2-7; the D gene is possibly TRBD1 (6 bases). Looked up from germline, CDR1 is SEHNR and CDR2 is FQNEAQ (reference sequence). The CDR3 sequence is 15 residues long. Trimming stripped 5 bases from V and 3 bases from J, with 17 bases between. The chain's CDR3 is CASSLTDRPVYEQYF. CDR3 sequence (DNA): TGTGCCAGCAGCCTTACAGACAGGCCGGTCTACGAGCAGTACTTC.

The chain is built from TRBV13 and TRBJ2-5; D gene uncertain. Germline CDR1 PRHDT, CDR2 FYEKMQ (reference sequence). The CDR3 runs 13 residues. V was clipped by 5 bases and J by 0 bases, with 7 bases between them. The DNA of the CDR3 is TGTGCCAGCAGCCTTGGGTACCAAGAGACCCAGTACTTC. Amino acids: CASSLGYQETQYF.